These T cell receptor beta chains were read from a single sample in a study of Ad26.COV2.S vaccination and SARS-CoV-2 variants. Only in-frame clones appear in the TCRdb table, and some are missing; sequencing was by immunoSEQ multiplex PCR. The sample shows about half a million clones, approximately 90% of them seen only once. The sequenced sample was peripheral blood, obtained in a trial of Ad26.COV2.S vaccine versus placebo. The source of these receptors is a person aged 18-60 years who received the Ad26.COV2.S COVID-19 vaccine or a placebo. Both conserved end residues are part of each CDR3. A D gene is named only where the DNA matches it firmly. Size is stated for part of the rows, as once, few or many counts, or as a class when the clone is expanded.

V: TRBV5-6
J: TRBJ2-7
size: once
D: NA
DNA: TGTGCCAGCAGCTACCCGCTCAGGGATGGCGAGCAGTACTTC
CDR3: CASSYPLRDGEQYF

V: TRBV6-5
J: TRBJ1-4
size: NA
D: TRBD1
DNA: TGTGCCAGCAGTTACGGACAGGGGAATGAAAAACTGTTTTTT
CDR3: CASSYGQGNEKLFF

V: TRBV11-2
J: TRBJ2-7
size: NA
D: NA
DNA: TGTGCCAGCAGCTTAGATCTAAGGACCTACGAGCAGTACTTC
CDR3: CASSLDLRTYEQYF

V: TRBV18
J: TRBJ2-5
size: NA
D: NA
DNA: TGTGCCAGCTCACCAGAAAAGCAAGAGACCCAGTACTTC
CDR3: CASSPEKQETQYF

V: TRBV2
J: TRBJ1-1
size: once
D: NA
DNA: TGTGCCAGCAGTGTTCAGACAGCCGAAGCTTTCTTT
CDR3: CASSVQTAEAFF

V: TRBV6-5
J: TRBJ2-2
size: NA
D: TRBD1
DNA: TGTGCCAGCATAGAGGGGACAGGGGGAAACGGGGAGCTGTTTTTT
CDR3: CASIEGTGGNGELFF

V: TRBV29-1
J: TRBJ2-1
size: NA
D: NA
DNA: TGCAGCGTCGGTCGATTTGATGAGCAGTTCTTC
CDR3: CSVGRFDEQFF

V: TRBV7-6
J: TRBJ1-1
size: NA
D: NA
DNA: TGTGCCAGCAGCCCCGACATAAATGCGAACACTGAAGCTTTCTTT
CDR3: CASSPDINANTEAFF

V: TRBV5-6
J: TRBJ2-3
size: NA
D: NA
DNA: TGTGCCAGCAGCCCCGGACTCGGAATGAGCACAGATACGCAGTATTTT
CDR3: CASSPGLGMSTDTQYF

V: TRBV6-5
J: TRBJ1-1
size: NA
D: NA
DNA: TGTGCCAGCAGTTACCTATTGAACACTGAAGCTTTCTTT
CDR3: CASSYLLNTEAFF

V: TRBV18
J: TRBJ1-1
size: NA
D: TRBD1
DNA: TGTGCCAGCTCACCGGACAGGGAATTTGAAGCTTTCTTT
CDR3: CASSPDREFEAFF

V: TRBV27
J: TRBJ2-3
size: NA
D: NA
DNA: TGTGCCAGCAGCCCGCACGGCGGAGGCACAGATACGCAGTATTTT
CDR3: CASSPHGGGTDTQYF

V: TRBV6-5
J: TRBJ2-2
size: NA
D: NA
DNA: TGTGCCAGCAGTTACGCCGCGACAGGGAACACCGGGGAGCTGTTTTTT
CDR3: CASSYAATGNTGELFF